The entry below gives a single T cell receptor beta chain sequence along with its context. The sample originates from a study of blood T cell repertoires in COVID-19. Study background: T cells, B-cell-depleted T cells, or PBMCs supplied cDNA or gDNA.

How the authors handled the data: By means of reference gene primer amplification, nucleated cell counts were estimated. Profiled with immunoSEQ multiplex PCR; TCRdb holds only in-frame clones, not every one. The D gene and trimming were derived from the DNA, and the V and J assignments and clone size from that table. The sample lists some 490,000 clones, roughly nine tenths occurring once. Before being deemed recovered, Cohort 3 donors had two negative PCRs, clearance, or symptom resolution. The V segment lost 3 bases and the J segment 11 bases; nucleotides outside the gene matches: 4. The CDR3 runs 12 residues. Germline V gene sequence: CDR1 SGHRS, CDR2 YFSETQ.

V and J are TRBV5-1 and TRBJ1-1; 10 bases are a match to TRBD1. Sequencing was performed on PBMCs or T cells enriched from blood (not recorded which). This TCR came from a woman aged 60 to 75 who had recovered from COVID-19. The CDR3 DNA sequence: TGCGCCAGCAGCTCCACGGGACAGGGGGCTTTCTTT. Translation: CASSSTGQGAFF.